The present T cell receptor (delta chain) was sequenced within a study of delta chains in infants with herpesvirus infections (dated by TCRdb to the early 2020s). General notes on the study: To characterize gammadelta T cell responses to primary cytomegalovirus (CMV) infection, researchers prospectively followed a birth cohort of Ugandan infants starting at birth. In infants who were infected with CMV after birth, the study searched for a public fetal Vdelta1/Vgamma8 gammadelta TCR clonotype. Using PBMC, gammadelta TCRs were sequenced for 15 to 20 CMV-infected infants, one of whom was congenitally infected, and for eight or nine CMV-uninfected infants who had enough sample available. By approximate age, the infant blood samples fell into groups of 1.5, 4, 8 and 12 months. Belgian fetal and cord blood gammadelta TCR data that had been published previously were included solely for comparison and were not produced in this cohort.

CDR1 and CDR2 are drawn from the germline V gene: GEAIGNYY, EKD. V and J are trimmed by 3 bases and 2 bases, and the gene matches miss 5 bases of the junction. The CDR3 holds 15 amino acids from the cysteine to the phenylalanine. CDR3 DNA only is kept here, 45 bases in frame from base 1. Libraries were prepared through RT-PCR. PBMC RNA was reverse transcribed with SuperScript II using gamma-chain- and delta-chain-specific primers to generate TCR cDNA. After purification with AMPure XP beads, the cDNA was amplified and indexed with Illumina adapters using the Nextera XT Index Kit. An Illumina MiSeq with a V2 300-cycle kit was used to sequence the gammadelta TCR libraries. The study's processing was this. Using MiXCR v2.1.12, CDR3 sequences were assembled, and reads were mapped onto D, J and V genes obtained from GenBank. Repertoire analyses of the CDR3 clonotypes were performed with VDJtools v1.2.1. For TCRdb, the public reads were processed anew by CATT, and duplicate DNA sequences were folded into one row. The authors' filters were not applied to this entry. The sample records approximately 200 delta-chain clones, roughly 12% of which are singletons. The ten top clones hold approximately 42% of the sample.

Regarding this clone: The specificity of this receptor is unknown. No quality values exist for individual bases; no much larger clone is one base distant.

In Kampala, Uganda, pregnant women receiving prenatal care were recruited and their infants were enrolled, and documentation of maternal HIV status was required. Home visits to families took place weekly, and collection of infant clinical information, oral swabs and peripheral blood began at 6 weeks of age and was repeated every 4 months after that. Blood was drawn into heparin tubes, and PBMC were isolated via Ficoll-Paque density gradient centrifugation and then cryopreserved. Here is what the overall study found, with its caveats: A small sample size and the lack of race- or environment-matched controls were noted by the authors, because CMV is acquired by nearly all Ugandans before adulthood. Public-clonotype frequency among Vdelta1 cells appeared to correlate inversely with age at infection and decayed rapidly, seemingly not persisting beyond two to three months. In CMV-uninfected infants, the public clonotype might still be present but below the detection limit. The public Vdelta1 clonotype was detected in 4 of 18 CMV-infected infants, namely three infected postnatally before 120 days of age and the congenitally infected infant. The public clonotype was detected only at the first time point after infection and was not found in uninfected infants or in infants infected after 120 days.

This TCR was recovered from a human donor who was a Ugandan infant, either HIV-exposed or HIV-unexposed (not recorded which). Rearrangement joined TRDV2 to TRDJ1; the junction holds 10 bases that match TRDD3. The sequences come from peripheral blood, collected at time point 1 of longitudinal follow-up. The CDR3 region has the sequence CACDLVLGDTDKLIF. The sequenced DNA: TGTGCCTGTGACTTAGTACTGGGGGATACCGATAAACTCATCTTT.